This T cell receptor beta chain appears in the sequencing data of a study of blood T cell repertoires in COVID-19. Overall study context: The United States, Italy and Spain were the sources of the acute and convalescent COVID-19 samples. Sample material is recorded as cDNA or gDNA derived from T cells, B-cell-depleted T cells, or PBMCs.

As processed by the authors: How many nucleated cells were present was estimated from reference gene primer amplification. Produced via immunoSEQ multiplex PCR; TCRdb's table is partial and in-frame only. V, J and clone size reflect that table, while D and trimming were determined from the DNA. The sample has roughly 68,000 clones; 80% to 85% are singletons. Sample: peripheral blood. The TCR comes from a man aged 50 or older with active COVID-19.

The CDR3 sequence is CASSQPRQANTEAFF. The CDR3 DNA is TGTGCCAGCAGCCAACCCCGGCAGGCGAACACTGAAGCTTTCTTT. V and J are TRBV4-2 and TRBJ1-1; D remains ambiguous. The CDR3 runs to 15 residues. V lost 2 bases and J lost 1, with 11 bases in between. CDR1 is LGHNA and CDR2 is YNFKEQ in the germline V gene.